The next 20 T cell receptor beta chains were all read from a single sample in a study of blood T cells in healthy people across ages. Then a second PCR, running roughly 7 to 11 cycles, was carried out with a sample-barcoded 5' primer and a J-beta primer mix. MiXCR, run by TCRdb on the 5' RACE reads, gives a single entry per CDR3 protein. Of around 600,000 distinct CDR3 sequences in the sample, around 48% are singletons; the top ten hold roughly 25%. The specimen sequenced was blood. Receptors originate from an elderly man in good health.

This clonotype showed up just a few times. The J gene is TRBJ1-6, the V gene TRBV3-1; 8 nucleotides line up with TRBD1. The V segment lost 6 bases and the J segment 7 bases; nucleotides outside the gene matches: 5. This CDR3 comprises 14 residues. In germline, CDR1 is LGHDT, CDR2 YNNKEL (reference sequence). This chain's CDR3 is CASREGQANSPLHF. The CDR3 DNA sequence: TGTGCCAGCAGGGAGGGACAGGCGAATTCACCCCTCCACTTT.

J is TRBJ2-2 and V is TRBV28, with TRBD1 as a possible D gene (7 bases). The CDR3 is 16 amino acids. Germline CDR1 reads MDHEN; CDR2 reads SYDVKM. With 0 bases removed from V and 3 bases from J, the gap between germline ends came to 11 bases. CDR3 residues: CASSLWARGDTGELFF. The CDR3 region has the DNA TGTGCCAGCAGTTTATGGGCCAGGGGGGACACCGGGGAGCTGTTTTTT.

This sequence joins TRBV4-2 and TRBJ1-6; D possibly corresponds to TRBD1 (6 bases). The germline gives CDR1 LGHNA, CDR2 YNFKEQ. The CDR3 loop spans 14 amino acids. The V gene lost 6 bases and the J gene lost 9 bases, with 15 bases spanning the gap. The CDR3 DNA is TGTGCCAGCAGTCAGGACAGCTCAGGTTCACCCCTCCACTTT. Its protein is CASSQDSSGSPLHF.

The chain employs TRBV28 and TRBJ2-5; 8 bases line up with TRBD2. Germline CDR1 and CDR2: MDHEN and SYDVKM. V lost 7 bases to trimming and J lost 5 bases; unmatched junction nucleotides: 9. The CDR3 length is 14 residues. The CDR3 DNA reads TGTGCCAGCACGCGGGAGGCGGGAGCGGAGACCCAGTACTTC. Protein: CASTREAGAETQYF.

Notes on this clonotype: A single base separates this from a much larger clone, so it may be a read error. The CDR3 is CASSGITWENDEQFF. CDR3 nucleotide sequence: TGTGCCAGCAGCGGAATAACTTGGGAGAACGATGAGCAGTTCTTC. The chain carries TRBV9 and TRBJ2-1; D may be TRBD2 (5 bases). The CDR3 sequence is 15 residues long. V was cut by 3 bases and J by 8 bases, with 18 bases left in between. Germline V lookup: CDR1 SGDLS, CDR2 YYNGEE. The full variable domain, rest sourced from reference TRBV9 and TRBJ2-1, is DSGVTQTPKHLITATGQRVTLRCSPRSGDLSVYWYQQSLDQGLQFLIQYYNGEERAKGNILERFSAQQFPDLHSELNLSSLELGDSALYFCASSGITWENDEQFFGPGTRLTVL.

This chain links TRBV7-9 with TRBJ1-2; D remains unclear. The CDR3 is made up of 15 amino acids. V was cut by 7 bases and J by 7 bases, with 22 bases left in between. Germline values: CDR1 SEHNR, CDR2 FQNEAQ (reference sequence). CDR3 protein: CASTPSDGLWSGYTF. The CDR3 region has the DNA TGTGCCAGCACCCCATCGGACGGCCTGTGGAGTGGCTACACCTTC.

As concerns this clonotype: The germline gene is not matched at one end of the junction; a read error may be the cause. The CDR3 coding sequence is TGCGCCAGCAGCCGGAACCTAGCGGGGAGCTCCTCCGAGCAGTACTTC. This encodes CASSRNLAGSSSEQYF. The chain joins TRBV4-1 to TRBJ2-7; 9 bases agree with TRBD2. The length of the CDR3 is 16 residues. Per the germline V gene, CDR1 is MGHRA and CDR2 is YSYEKL.

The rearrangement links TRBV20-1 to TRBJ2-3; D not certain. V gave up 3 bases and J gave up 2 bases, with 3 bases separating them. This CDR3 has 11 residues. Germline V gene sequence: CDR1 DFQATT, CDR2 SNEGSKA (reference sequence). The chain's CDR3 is CSARFTDTQYF. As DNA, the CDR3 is TGCAGTGCTAGGTTCACAGATACGCAGTATTTT.

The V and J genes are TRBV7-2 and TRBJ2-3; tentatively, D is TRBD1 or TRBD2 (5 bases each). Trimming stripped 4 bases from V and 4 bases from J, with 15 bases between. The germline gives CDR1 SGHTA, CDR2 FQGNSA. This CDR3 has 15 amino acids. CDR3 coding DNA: TGTGCCAGCAGCTATGGGGGAGTCTGGGCAGATACGCAGTATTTT. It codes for CASSYGGVWADTQYF.

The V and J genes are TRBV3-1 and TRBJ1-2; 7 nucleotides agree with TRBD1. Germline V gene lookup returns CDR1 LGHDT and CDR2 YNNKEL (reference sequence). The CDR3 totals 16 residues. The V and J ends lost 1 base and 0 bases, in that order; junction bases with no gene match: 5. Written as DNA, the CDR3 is TGTGCCAGCAGCCAAGGAGGGGGACAGACTAACTATGGCTACACCTTC. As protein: CASSQGGGQTNYGYTF. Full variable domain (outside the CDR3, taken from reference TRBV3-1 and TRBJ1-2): DTAVSQTPKYLVTQMGNDKSIKCEQNLGHDTMYWYKQDSKKFLKIMFSYNNKELIINETVPNRFSPKSPDKAHLNLHINSLELGDSAVYFCASSQGGGQTNYGYTFGSGTRLTVV.

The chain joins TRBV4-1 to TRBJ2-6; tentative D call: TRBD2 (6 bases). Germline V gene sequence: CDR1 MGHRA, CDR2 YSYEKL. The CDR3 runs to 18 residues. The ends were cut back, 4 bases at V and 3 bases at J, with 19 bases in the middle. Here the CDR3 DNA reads TGCGCCAGCAGCCTGCAAGGCGGGAAAATCGGTGGGGCCAACGTCCTGACTTTC. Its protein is CASSLQGGKIGGANVLTF.

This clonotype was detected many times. CDR3 sequence: CSVATSAREQYF. Written as DNA, the CDR3 is TGCAGCGTTGCGACCTCGGCGCGCGAGCAGTACTTC. V and J are TRBV29-1 and TRBJ2-7, with D hard to call. The germline V and J ends were trimmed by 4 bases and 6 bases, with 13 bases remaining between them. The germline gives CDR1 SQVTM, CDR2 ANQGSEA. CDR3 length: 12 residues.

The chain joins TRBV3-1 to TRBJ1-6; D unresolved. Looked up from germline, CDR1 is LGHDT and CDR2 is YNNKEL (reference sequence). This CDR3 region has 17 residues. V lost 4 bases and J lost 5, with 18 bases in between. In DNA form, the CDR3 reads TGTGCCAGCAGCCGTGGGCGGAGAGAATGGGATAATTCACCCCTCCACTTT. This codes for CASSRGRREWDNSPLHF.

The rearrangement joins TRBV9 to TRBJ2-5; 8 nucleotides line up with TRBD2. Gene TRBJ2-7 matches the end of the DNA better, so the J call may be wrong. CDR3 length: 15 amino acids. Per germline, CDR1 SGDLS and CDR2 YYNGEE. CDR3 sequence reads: CASSVGGLAGSEQYF. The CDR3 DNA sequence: TGTGCCAGCAGCGTAGGAGGGCTAGCGGGCTCCGAGCAGTACTTC.

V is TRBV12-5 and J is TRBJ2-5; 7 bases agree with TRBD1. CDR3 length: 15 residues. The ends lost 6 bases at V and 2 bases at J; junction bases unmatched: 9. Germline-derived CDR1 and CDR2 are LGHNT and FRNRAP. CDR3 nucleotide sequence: TGTGCTAGTGGCCCACGGACAGGATTTCAAGAGACCCAGTACTTC. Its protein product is CASGPRTGFQETQYF.

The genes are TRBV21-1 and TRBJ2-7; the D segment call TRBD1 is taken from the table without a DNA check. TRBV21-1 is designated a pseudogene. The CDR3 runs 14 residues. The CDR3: CASISRDRGCEQYF. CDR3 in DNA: TGTGCCAGCATCTCGAGGGACAGGGGGTGTGAGCAGTACTTC.

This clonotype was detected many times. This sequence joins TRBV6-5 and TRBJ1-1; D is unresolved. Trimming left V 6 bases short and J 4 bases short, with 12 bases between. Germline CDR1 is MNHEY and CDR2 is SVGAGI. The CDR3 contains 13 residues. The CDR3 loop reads CASRMMTTTEAFF. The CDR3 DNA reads TGTGCCAGCAGAATGATGACCACCACTGAAGCTTTCTTT.

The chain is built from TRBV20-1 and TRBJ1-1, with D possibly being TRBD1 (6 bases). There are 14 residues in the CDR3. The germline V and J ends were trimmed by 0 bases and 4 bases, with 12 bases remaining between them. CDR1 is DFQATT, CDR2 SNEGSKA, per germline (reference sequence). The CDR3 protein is CSARDPTGSTEAFF. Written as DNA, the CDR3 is TGCAGTGCTAGAGATCCTACAGGGAGCACTGAAGCTTTCTTT.

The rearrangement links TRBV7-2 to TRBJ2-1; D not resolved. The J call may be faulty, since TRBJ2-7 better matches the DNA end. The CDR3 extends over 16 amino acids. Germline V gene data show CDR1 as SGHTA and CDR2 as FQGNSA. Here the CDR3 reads CASSLRWTPFYNEQYF. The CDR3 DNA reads TGTGCCAGCAGCTTAAGGTGGACCCCCTTCTACAATGAGCAGTACTTC.

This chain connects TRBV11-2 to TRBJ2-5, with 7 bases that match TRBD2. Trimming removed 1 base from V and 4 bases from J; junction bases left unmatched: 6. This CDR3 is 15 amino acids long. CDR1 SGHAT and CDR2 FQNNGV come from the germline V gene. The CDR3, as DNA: TGTGCCAGCAGCTTAGGGGACTATCGCCTAGAGACCCAGTACTTC. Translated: CASSLGDYRLETQYF.